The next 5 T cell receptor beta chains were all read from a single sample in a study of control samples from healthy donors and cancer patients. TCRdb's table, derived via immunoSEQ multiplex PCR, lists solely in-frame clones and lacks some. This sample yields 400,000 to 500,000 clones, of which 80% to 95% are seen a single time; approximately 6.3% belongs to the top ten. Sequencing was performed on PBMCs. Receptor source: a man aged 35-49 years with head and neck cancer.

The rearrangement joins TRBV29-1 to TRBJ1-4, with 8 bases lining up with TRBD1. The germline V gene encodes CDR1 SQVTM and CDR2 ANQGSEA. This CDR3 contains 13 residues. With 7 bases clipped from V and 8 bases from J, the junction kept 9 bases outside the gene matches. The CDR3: CSATQGGDEKLFF. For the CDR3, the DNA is TGCAGCGCCACACAGGGGGGTGACGAAAAACTGTTTTTT. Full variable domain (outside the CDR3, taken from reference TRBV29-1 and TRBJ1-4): SAVISQKPSRDICQRGTSLTIQCQVDSQVTMMFWYRQQPGQSLTLIATANQGSEATYESGFVIDKFPISRPNLTFSTLTVSNMSPEDSSIYLCSATQGGDEKLFFGSGTQLSVL.

CDR3 loop: CASSQGLAGGGETQYF. CDR3 nucleotides: TGTGCCAGCAGCCAAGGACTAGCGGGAGGTGGGGAGACCCAGTACTTC. The chain recombines TRBV3-1 (or the pseudogene TRBV3-2) with TRBJ2-5, with 13 bases that match TRBD2. This CDR3 spans 16 amino acids. Trimming at V came to 1 base and at J to 5 bases, leaving 4 bases not matched to a gene. Germline CDR1 is LGHDT and CDR2 is YNNKEL (reference sequence).

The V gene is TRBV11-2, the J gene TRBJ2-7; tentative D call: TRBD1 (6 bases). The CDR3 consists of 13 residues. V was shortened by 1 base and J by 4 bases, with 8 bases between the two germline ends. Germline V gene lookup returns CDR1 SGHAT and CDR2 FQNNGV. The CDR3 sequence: CASSLVTGYEQYF. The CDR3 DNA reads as TGTGCCAGCAGCTTAGTCACAGGGTACGAGCAGTACTTC.

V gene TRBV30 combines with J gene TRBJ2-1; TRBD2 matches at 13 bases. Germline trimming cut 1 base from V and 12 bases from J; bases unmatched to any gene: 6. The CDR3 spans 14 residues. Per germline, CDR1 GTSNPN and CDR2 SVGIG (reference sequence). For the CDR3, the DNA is TGTGCCTGGAGTGATGGACTAGCGGGAGCGTGGCAGTTCTTC. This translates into CAWSDGLAGAWQFF.

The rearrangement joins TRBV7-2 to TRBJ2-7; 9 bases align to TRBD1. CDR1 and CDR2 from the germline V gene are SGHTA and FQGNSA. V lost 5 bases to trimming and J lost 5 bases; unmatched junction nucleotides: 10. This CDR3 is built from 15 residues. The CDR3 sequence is CASSVTGTGQHEQYF. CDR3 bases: TGTGCCAGCAGCGTAACCGGGACAGGGCAACACGAGCAGTACTTC.